Listed below are T cell receptor beta chains from one sample, sequenced in a study of blood T cell repertoires in COVID-19. Here immunoSEQ multiplex PCR was the method, and the copy in TCRdb shows in-frame clones only, minus some. The sample gives roughly 140,000 clones, over 70% of which show up once; about 1.7% is in the top ten. Sequences were obtained from peripheral blood. The source is a woman aged 50 to 65 with acute or convalescent COVID-19. Both conserved end residues are part of each CDR3. The D gene is left open where the match is weak. Size values are once, few and many counts, or a class for expanded clones, and some rows have none.

d_call	j_call	v_call	clone_size	cdr3_nt	cdr3_aa
TRBD1	TRBJ1-2	TRBV7-8	NA	TGTGCCAGCAGCTTAGCTCAGGGGGACTATGGCTACACCTTC	CASSLAQGDYGYTF
TRBD1	TRBJ1-3	TRBV3-1/TRBV3-2	NA	TGTGCCAGCAGCCAAGAAGGGACAGGGCCTGGAAACACCATATATTTT	CASSQEGTGPGNTIYF
TRBD2	TRBJ2-1	TRBV19	NA	TGTGCCAGTTCCGTGACTAGCGGGACCAATGAGCAGTTCTTC	CASSVTSGTNEQFF
TRBD2	TRBJ2-1	TRBV5-1	NA	TGCGCCAGCAGCTTTGATCCCCCGACTAGCGGGAGAAAGGATGAGCAGTTCTTC	CASSFDPPTSGRKDEQFF
TRBD1	TRBJ2-5	TRBV5-6	NA	TGTGCCAGCAGCGCGACAGGGGGAACAGAGACCCAGTACTTC	CASSATGGTETQYF
NA	TRBJ2-1	TRBV11-2	NA	TGTGCCAGCAGCTTAGGGCCAGGTTCCTACAATGAGCAGTTCTTC	CASSLGPGSYNEQFF
NA	TRBJ2-3	TRBV29-1	once	TGCAGCGTTGATTTTTTCGGGACACCTAGCACAGATACGCAGTATTTT	CSVDFFGTPSTDTQYF
NA	TRBJ1-1	TRBV24-1	once	TGTGCCACCAGTGATTGGGGGGACACTGAAGCTTTCTTT	CATSDWGDTEAFF
NA	TRBJ1-6	TRBV18	NA	TGTGCCAGCTCACCTTCAAGCGCTAATTCACCCCTCCACTTT	CASSPSSANSPLHF
NA	TRBJ1-2	TRBV19	once	TGTGCCTCTAGGGCGGGTAACTATGGCTACACCTTC	CASRAGNYGYTF
TRBD2	TRBJ2-2	TRBV25-1	NA	TGTGCCAGCAGTGTGTCAGGACTAGCGAACACCGGGGAGCTGTTTTTT	CASSVSGLANTGELFF
TRBD2	TRBJ2-3	TRBV28	once	TGTGCCAGCAGTTCCCCGACTAGCGGGGGCACAGATACGCAGTATTTT	CASSSPTSGGTDTQYF
NA	TRBJ1-2	TRBV28	NA	TGTGCCAGCAGCTCCGGTTTGAACTATGGCTACACCTTC	CASSSGLNYGYTF
NA	TRBJ2-1	TRBV19	NA	TGTGCCAGTAGTATCGTTTCAGGGCGGGAGCAGTTCTTC	CASSIVSGREQFF
NA	TRBJ1-2	TRBV11-2	once	TGTGCCAGCAGCCCGTGGACAGCCGACTCCCGCCCCACCTTC	CASSPWTADSRPTF
NA	TRBJ1-6	TRBV11-2	few	TGTGCCAGCAGCCCTCCGACAGACTCACCCCTCCACTTT	CASSPPTDSPLHF
TRBD1	TRBJ1-2	TRBV28	NA	TGTGCCAGCACCCTCGACTTGACAGGGAACTATGGCTACACCTTC	CASTLDLTGNYGYTF
NA	TRBJ1-4	TRBV21-1	NA	TGTGCCAGCAGCAATTCGAGAGGGAATGAAAAACTGTTTTTT	CASSNSRGNEKLFF
NA	TRBJ1-5	TRBV3-1/TRBV3-2	NA	TGTGCCAGCAGCCAAGATACACAGGGTGGTCAGCCCCAGCATTTT	CASSQDTQGGQPQHF
TRBD1	TRBJ1-5	TRBV19	NA	TGTGCCAGTAACCCGAAGACAGGGGATAACAATCAGCCCCAGCATTTT	CASNPKTGDNNQPQHF
NA	TRBJ1-1	TRBV19	few	TGTGCCAGTAGTCGGGTCAGGGAGGTTCCTGAAGCTTTCTTT	CASSRVREVPEAFF
NA	TRBJ2-1	TRBV7-9	NA	TGTGCCAGCAGCTTAGCAGAGGGCGGTGAGCAGTTCTTC	CASSLAEGGEQFF
TRBD1	TRBJ1-2	TRBV6-6	NA	TGTGCCAGCAGCCTACAGGGGGACTATGGCTACACCTTC	CASSLQGDYGYTF
TRBD2	TRBJ2-7	TRBV4-2	few	TGTGCCAGCAGCCAGAGCGGGGGCCCCTACGAGCAGTACTTC	CASSQSGGPYEQYF
TRBD1	TRBJ1-1	TRBV5-1	NA	TGCGCCAGCAGCTTAACAGACCGGGACAGGGGGCGATTCACTGAAGCTTTCTTT	CASSLTDRDRGRFTEAFF
TRBD2	TRBJ2-1	TRBV27	NA	TGTGCCAGCAGGGAAGGACTAGCGCCAACTGAGCAGTTCTTC	CASREGLAPTEQFF
NA	TRBJ1-2	TRBV3-1/TRBV3-2	NA	TGTGCCAGCAGCTACAGTTCCTCTAACTATGGCTACACCTTC	CASSYSSSNYGYTF
NA	TRBJ2-6	TRBV3-1/TRBV3-2	NA	TGTGCCAGCAGTCACCAGGGAGCCAACGTCCTGACTTTC	CASSHQGANVLTF
NA	TRBJ1-4	TRBV5-6	NA	TGTGCCAGCAGCTTTCGGTTTGCAACTAATGAAAAACTGTTTTTT	CASSFRFATNEKLFF
TRBD1	TRBJ2-7	TRBV7-8	NA	TGTGCCAGCAGCTTAAGGGGGGGACAGGGCTCCTACGAGCAGTACTTC	CASSLRGGQGSYEQYF
NA	TRBJ2-3	TRBV7-2	once	TGTGCCAGCAGCTTTAGGACTAGCACAGATACGCAGTATTTT	CASSFRTSTDTQYF
NA	TRBJ2-1	TRBV28	NA	TGTGCCAGCAGTTCTTGGGCTACAGGAACCTACAATGAGCAGTTCTTC	CASSSWATGTYNEQFF
TRBD1	TRBJ1-4	TRBV6-1	NA	TGTGCCAGCAGTGAATTCGGGACAGGGGACGAAAAACTGTTTTTT	CASSEFGTGDEKLFF
NA	TRBJ1-5	TRBV6-5	NA	TGTGCCAGCATGGTGGGACTTGGCTCCAATCAGCCCCAGCATTTT	CASMVGLGSNQPQHF
TRBD2	TRBJ2-5	TRBV3-1/TRBV3-2	NA	TGTGCCAGCAGCCAAGTGGTAGCGGGAGGGCCGAATCAAGAGACCCAGTACTTC	CASSQVVAGGPNQETQYF